This T cell receptor (beta chain) was sequenced during a study of T-cell reconstitution after alpha-beta-depleted transplantation in children. This clonotype was seen at least ten times. The antigen is undetermined. Findings and caveats of the study: Reports say that about two months after transplant, the alpha-beta T cells came out of several hundred graft clones that had expanded. Some patients' high day-60 TCRbeta diversity was traced to surviving recipient T cells and thymic progenitors. By one year post-transplant, T-cell counts and diversity largely arose from T cells that were newly produced.

Between the trimmed V and J ends, which lost 0 bases and 6 bases, there was a span of 3 bases. In germline, CDR1 is KGHSY, CDR2 FQNENV. CDR3 length: 13 residues. Unique molecular identifiers were incorporated when the TCRbeta library was constructed. MiXCR, applied by TCRdb to the PCR reads, yields one record per CDR3 protein. Of about 70,000 distinct CDR3 sequences in the sample, 9.5% to 13% are singletons; the top ten hold around 14%. The genes are TRBV16 and TRBJ1-6; D remains ambiguous. Sequences were derived from PBMCs, sampled before TCRalphabeta/CD19-depleted stem cell transplant. The TCR comes from a boy aged 5-17 years with acute myeloid leukemia, due to receive a stem cell transplant. The CDR3 loop reads CASSQSINSPLHF. The CDR3, as DNA: TGTGCCAGCAGCCAATCTATTAATTCACCCCTCCACTTT.